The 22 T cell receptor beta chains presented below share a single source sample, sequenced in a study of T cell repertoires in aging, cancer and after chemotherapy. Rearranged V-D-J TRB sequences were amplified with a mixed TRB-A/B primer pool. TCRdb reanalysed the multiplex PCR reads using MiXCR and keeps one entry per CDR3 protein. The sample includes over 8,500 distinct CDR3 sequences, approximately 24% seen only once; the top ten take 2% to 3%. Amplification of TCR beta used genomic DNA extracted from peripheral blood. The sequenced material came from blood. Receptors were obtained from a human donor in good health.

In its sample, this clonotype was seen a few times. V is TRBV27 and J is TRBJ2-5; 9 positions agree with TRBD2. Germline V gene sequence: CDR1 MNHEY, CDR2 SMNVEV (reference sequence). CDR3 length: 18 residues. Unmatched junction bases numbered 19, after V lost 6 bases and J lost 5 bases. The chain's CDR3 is CASRNPFMGLAGSETQYF. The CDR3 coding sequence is TGTGCCAGCAGAAACCCCTTCATGGGGCTAGCGGGGTCGGAGACCCAGTACTTC.

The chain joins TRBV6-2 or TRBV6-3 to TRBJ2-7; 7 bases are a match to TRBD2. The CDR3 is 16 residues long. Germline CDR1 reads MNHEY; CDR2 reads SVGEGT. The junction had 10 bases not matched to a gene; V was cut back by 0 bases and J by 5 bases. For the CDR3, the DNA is TGTGCCAGCAGTTACTCCCTAGTTTGGCGGGAGAACGAGCAGTACTTC. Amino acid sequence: CASSYSLVWRENEQYF.

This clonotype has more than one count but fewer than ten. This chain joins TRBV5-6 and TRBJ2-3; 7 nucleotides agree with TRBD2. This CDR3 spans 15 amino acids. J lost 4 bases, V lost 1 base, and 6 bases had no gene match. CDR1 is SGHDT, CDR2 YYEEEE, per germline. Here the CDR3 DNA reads TGTGCCAGCAGCTTGTGGGGCGGGAGCTCAGATACGCAGTATTTT. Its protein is CASSLWGGSSDTQYF.

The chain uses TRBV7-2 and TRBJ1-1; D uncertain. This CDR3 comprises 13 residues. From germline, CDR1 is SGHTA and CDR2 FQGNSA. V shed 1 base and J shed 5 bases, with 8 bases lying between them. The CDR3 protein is CASSLDRDTEAFF. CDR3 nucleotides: TGTGCCAGCAGCTTAGATCGGGATACTGAAGCTTTCTTT.

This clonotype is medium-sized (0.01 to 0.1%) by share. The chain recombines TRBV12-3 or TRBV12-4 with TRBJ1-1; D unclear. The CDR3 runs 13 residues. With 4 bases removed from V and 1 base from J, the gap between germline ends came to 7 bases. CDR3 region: CASSWARNTEAFF. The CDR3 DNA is TGTGCCAGCAGTTGGGCCAGGAACACTGAAGCTTTCTTT.

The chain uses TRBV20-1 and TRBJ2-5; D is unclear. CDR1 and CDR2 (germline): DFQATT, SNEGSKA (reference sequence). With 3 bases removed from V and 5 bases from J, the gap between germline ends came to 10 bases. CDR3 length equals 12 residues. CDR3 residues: CSASRRDETQYF. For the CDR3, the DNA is TGCAGTGCTAGTCGCAGAGATGAGACCCAGTACTTC.

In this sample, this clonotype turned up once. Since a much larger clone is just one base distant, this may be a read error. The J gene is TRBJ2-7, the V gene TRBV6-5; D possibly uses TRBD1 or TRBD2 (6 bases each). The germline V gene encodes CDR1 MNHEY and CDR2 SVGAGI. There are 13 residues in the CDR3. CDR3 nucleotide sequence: TGTGCCAGCAGCCGAGGGGGAGGCTACGGGCAGTACTTC. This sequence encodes CASSRGGGYGQYF.

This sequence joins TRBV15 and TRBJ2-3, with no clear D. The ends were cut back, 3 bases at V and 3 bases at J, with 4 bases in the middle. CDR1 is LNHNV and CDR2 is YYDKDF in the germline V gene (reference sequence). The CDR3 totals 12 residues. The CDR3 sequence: CATSSHTDTQYF. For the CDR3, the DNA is TGTGCCACCAGCAGCCATACAGATACGCAGTATTTT.

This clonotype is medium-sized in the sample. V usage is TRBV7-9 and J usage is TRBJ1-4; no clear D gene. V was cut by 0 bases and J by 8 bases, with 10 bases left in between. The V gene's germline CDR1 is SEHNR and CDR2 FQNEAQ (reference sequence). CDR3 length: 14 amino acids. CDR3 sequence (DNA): TGTGCCAGCAGCTTAGCGCGGGGTTTGGAAAAACTGTTTTTT. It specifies CASSLARGLEKLFF.

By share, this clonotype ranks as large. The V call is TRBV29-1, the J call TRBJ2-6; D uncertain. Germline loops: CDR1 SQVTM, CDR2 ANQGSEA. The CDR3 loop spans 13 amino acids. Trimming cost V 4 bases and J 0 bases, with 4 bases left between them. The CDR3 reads CSVALSGANVLTF. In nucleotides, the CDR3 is TGCAGCGTTGCGCTCTCTGGGGCCAACGTCCTGACTTTC.

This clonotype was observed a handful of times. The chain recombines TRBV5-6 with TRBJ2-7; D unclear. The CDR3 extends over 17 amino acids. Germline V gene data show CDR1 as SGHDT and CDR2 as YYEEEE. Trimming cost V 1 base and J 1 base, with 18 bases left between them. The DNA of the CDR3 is TGTGCCAGCAGCTTGAGGTTTGGACCTCTGGGTTCCTACGAGCAGTACTTC. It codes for CASSLRFGPLGSYEQYF.

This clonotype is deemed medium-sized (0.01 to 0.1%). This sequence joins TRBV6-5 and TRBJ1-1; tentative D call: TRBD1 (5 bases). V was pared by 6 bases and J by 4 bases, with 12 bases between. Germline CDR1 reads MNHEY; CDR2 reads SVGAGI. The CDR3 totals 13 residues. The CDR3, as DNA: TGTGCCAGCAGGACCGGGGGAGGCACTGAAGCTTTCTTT. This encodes CASRTGGGTEAFF.

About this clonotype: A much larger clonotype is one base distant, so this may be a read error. CDR3 coding DNA: TGTGCCAGCAGCCCCCTGGGCGAAGGCACAGATACGCAGTATTTT. It yields the protein CASSPLGEGTDTQYF. V gene TRBV6-5 combines with J gene TRBJ2-3; D call uncertain. Trimming stripped 6 bases from V and 1 base from J, with 14 bases between. This CDR3 contains 15 residues. CDR1 and CDR2 from the germline V gene are MNHEY and SVGAGI.

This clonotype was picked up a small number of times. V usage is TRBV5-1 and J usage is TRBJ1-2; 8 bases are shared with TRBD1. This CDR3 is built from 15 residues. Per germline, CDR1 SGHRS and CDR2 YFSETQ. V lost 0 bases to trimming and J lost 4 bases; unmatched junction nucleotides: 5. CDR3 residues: CASSLGGQGLYGYTF. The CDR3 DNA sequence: TGCGCCAGCAGCTTGGGAGGACAGGGTCTCTATGGCTACACCTTC.

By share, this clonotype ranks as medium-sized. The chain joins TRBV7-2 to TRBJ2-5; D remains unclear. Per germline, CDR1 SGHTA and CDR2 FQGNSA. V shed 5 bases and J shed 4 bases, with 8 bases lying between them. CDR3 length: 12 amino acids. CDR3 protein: CASSPYGETQYF. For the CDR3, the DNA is TGTGCCAGCAGCCCCTACGGAGAGACCCAGTACTTC.

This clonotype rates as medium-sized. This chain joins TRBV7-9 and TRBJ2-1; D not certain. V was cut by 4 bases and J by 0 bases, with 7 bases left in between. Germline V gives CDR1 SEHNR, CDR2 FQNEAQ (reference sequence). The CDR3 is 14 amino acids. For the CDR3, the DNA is TGTGCCAGCAGCTCAGACATCTCCTACAATGAGCAGTTCTTC. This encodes CASSSDISYNEQFF.

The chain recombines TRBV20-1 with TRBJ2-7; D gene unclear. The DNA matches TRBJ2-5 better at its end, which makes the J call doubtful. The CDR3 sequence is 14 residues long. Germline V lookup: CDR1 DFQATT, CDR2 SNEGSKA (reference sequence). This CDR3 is CSARTWQLQETQYF. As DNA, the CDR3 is TGCAGTGCTCGAACGTGGCAGCTCCAAGAGACCCAGTACTTC.

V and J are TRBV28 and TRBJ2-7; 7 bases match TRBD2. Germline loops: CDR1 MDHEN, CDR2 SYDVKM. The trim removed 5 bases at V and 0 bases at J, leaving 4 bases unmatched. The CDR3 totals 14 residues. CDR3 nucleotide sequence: TGTGCCAGCAGTCCAGCGGGATTCTCCTACGAGCAGTACTTC. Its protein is CASSPAGFSYEQYF.

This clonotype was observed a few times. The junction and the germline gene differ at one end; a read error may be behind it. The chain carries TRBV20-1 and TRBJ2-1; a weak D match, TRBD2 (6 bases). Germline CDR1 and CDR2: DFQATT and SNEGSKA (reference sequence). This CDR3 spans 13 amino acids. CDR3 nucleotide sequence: TGCAGTGCGGACGGGACTTCACTTTCAAGAGGGGTCTTC. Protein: CSADGTSLSRGVF.

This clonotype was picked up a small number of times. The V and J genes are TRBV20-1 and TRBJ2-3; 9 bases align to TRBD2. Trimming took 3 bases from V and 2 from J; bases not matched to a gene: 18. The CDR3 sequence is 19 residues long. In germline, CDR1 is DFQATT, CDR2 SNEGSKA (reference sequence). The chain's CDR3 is CSASRHFTRTSVPTDTQYF. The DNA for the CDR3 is TGCAGTGCTAGCCGACACTTCACACGGACTAGCGTGCCCACAGATACGCAGTATTTT.

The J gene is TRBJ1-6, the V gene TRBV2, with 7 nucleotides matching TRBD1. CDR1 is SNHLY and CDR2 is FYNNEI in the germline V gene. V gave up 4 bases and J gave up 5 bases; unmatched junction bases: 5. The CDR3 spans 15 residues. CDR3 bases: TGTGCCAGCAGTGCCAGGGGGACCCATAATTCACCCCTCCACTTT. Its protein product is CASSARGTHNSPLHF. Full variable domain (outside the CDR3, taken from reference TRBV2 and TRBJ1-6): EPEVTQTPSHQVTQMGQEVILRCVPISNHLYFYWYRQILGQKVEFLVSFYNNEISEKSEIFDDQFSVERPDGSNFTLKIRSTKLEDSAMYFCASSARGTHNSPLHFGNGTRLTVT.

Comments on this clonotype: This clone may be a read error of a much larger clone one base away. Here the CDR3 reads CASIPGVGYTF. The CDR3 DNA reads TGTGCCAGCATTCCCGGGGTCGGCTACACCTTC. This chain connects TRBV12-3 or TRBV12-4 to TRBJ1-2; D is uncertain. The V end was cut by 7 bases, the J end by 8 bases, with 11 bases between. CDR3 length equals 11 residues.